This TCR beta chain was sequenced in a study of response to subunit inactivated influenza vaccine. General study results and limits: Authors suggested each seasonal influenza vaccination recruits few new T cells.

The CDR3 consists of 16 residues. J lost 0 bases, V lost 8 bases, and 9 bases had no gene match. TCRdb re-called the RT-PCR reads with MiXCR, one entry per CDR3 protein. This sample has about half a million distinct CDR3 sequences, with 6% to 9% found just once. Remarks on this clonotype: The target antigen is unknown.

The source was PBMCs from blood, collected less than 30 months after vaccination. This chain connects TRBV12-3 or TRBV12-4 to TRBJ2-2; TRBD2 agrees at 7 bases. This receptor was identified in a man between 50 and 69 years old who received an inactivated influenza vaccine. The CDR3 loop is CASLRGLAANTGELFF. The CDR3 DNA is TGTGCCAGCCTTCGAGGGCTAGCGGCGAACACCGGGGAGCTGTTTTTT.